This T cell receptor beta chain was obtained from a study of cytomegalovirus exposure and HLA in healthy donors (dated by TCRdb to about 2017). About the investigation overall: In an earlier analysis of under 600 of the donors, under 300 Gb of sequence data and about 110 million unique TCR beta sequences from 180 million or so T cells were reported. An early release covering 550 to 700 HLA-typed donors comprised 300 to 350 gigabases of sequencing data and tens of millions of unique TCR sequences. Of the approximately 400 genotyped donors, 75% to 85% were placed in the genetic ancestry cluster associated with self-reported Caucasian donors. The study was designed to test whether signatures of past pathogen exposure could be identified by cataloging public T cell receptors. The T cell repertoires of several hundred subjects were profiled by immunosequencing and related to cytomegalovirus serostatus. A separate validation cohort of about 110 different subjects was used in addition to the 666-subject first cohort. To predict cytomegalovirus infection status, the study brought together high-throughput TCR immunosequencing, statistical association of individual TCRs with disease status, and machine learning. In a later analysis, previously published TCR beta repertoires from 600 to 850 donors were re-analyzed and high-resolution HLA genotyping was added so that TCR occurrence patterns could be studied. The later analysis used no new phenotypic data to find candidate immune exposures, relying instead on TCR beta sequences and their occurrence across donors. An earlier analysis of around 540 of the donors applied high-throughput TCR beta sequencing to assess whether each TCR beta V gene segment acted as functional or pseudogenic. Alongside the repertoire data, information on donor age, sex, ethnicity and CMV serostatus was compiled. A later genetic analysis used genome-wide SNP genotypes for about 65% of the roughly 670 donors, treating that subset as a discovery cohort. All discovery cohort repertoires had been generated using a single sequencing platform. Both class I and class II loci were covered by HLA typing, at four-digit resolution. Typing coverage differed by locus: A, B, C, DRB1 and DQB1 were typed in roughly 629-630 donors, DQA1 in about 550, DPA1 in some 600, and DPB1 in just under 480. Several DR-DQ haplotypes were handled as single units for association and clustering because linkage in the cohort was strong. Across around 400 genotyped donors of the cohort, an average of roughly 230,000 unique TCR beta nucleotide sequences per donor were sequenced, and roughly a sixth of those sequences were non-productive. Results and caveats for the whole study, not just this receptor: A few of the identified cytomegalovirus-associated TCR beta chains were confirmed in vitro to be specific for cytomegalovirus antigens. In an earlier analysis of some 550 of the donors, most TCR beta V segments were observed in productive rearrangements about 87% or about 30% of the time, broadly matching IMGT annotations. In a later genetic analysis, fewer N-insertions in productive TCRs were reported among donors in an Asian-associated ancestry cluster than the approximately 670-donor mean. A further reported finding was that TCR beta sequences accurately predicted the HLA-A and HLA-B alleles for most subjects in the first cohort. According to a later analysis, most CMV-associated TCR beta chains appeared to be HLA-restricted, and the HLA associations seemed to be driven largely by CMV exposure. Cytomegalovirus status was reported to be diagnosed by the classifier with high specificity and sensitivity in both the original and validation cohorts. In a later analysis, 15,000 to 20,000 TCR beta sequences were associated with specific HLA alleles at a false discovery rate of 0.05. Correlated functional status among segregating V segments might be attributable to linkage disequilibrium, but an unknown experimental factor could not be ruled out. According to a later analysis, parvovirus B19, influenza, CMV and Epstein-Barr virus appeared linked to several top co-occurrence clusters. A later analysis found that TCR association rates varied across HLA loci, with DRB1 alleles showing the most associated TCRs and HLA-C alleles the fewest. While some public TCRs were present in many individuals, most TCR sequences turned up only very rarely across donors. When HLA alleles, especially DR and DQ, strongly co-occurred, attributing TCR associations to individual alleles was difficult. Sequencing depth was assumed to be roughly uniform across donors in the presence/absence analyses, though that assumption may not hold. A total of fewer than 200 TCR beta chains were listed by the study as associated with cytomegalovirus. The earlier analysis of 587 of the donors excluded over 15 rarely observed V segments, including chromosome 9 orphons, because counts were too low. It was suggested by the authors that the approach could potentially be generalized to other disease states and immunological phenotypes. In a later analysis, HLA-associated TCR beta chains were found to be more clonally expanded and to have lower generation probabilities than equally common non-associated chains. V-gene and J-gene trimming of TCR beta chains was associated with a missense DCLRE1C variant in a later genetic analysis, and the association was replicated in an independent cohort. The 87-base-pair reads could not distinguish some IMGT-functional V segments, including TRBV6-2 and TRBV6-3, so those segments were excluded. Only TCR beta chains were sequenced in this cohort, and the absence of alpha or paired-chain data limited detectable features. A group of highly shared sequence variants was considered likely to be a technical artifact of the sequencing pipeline. Because HLA typing was unavailable for some donors at each locus, only the typed subset was used in association tests. For the cohort, immune exposure information was limited to CMV serostatus.

In total, over 600 healthy bone marrow donors made up the cohort. Cohort members were all nominally healthy when sampled, although unrecorded immune exposures were likely present. The donor was CMV seropositive and was included in the group of around 300 seropositive cohort members. A peripheral blood sample was provided by each donor, and peripheral blood mononuclear cells were used for TCR beta sequencing. The Qiagen DNeasy Blood Extraction Kit was used to extract genomic DNA from the blood cell samples. This clone was counted only a few times. Its cognate antigen has yet to be identified. No much larger clone is present one base from it, and per-base qualities are unavailable. From V the trimming removes 7 bases and from J it removes 7 bases, while the gene matches leave 8 bases of the junction unaccounted for. From its cysteine to its phenylalanine, the CDR3 spans 13 amino acids. Only the CDR3 portion is preserved as DNA: 39 bases, with reading frame beginning at the first base. CDR1 and CDR2 are read off the germline V gene (reference sequence) as LNHDA and SQIVND.

Libraries were constructed by the immunoSEQ multiplex PCR assay. The multiplex PCR relied on a mix of 60 forward primers for TCR Vbeta segments and 13 reverse primers for TCR Jbeta segments. The CDR3 region of rearranged TCR beta genes was amplified from genomic DNA with a multiplex PCR assay. The amplified TCR beta libraries were sequenced on the Illumina HiSeq System as 87-base-pair reads. The study's processing was this. Across the roughly 640 repertoires, a later analysis counted tens of millions of unique TCR beta chains, around 11 million of which were shared by at least two donors. Raw reads were error-corrected and collapsed into unique sequences with a nearest-neighbor algorithm that merged closely related sequences to remove PCR and sequencing errors. V, D and J gene segments were assigned by aligning CDR3 sequences to IMGT reference sequences. For a sequence to be retained, a match of at least six nucleotides to both a V gene segment and a J gene segment was required. Rearrangements were classified as productive when the CDR3 lacked stop codons and remained in frame with V and J, and all other rearrangements were classified as non-productive. CDR3 was defined by IMGT convention, running from the second conserved V-encoded cysteine to the conserved J-encoded phenylalanine. In an earlier analysis of around 640 of the donors, sequences lacking an unambiguous match to a single V gene segment were excluded. In an earlier analysis of 450 to 700 of the donors, V segments were called functional above 56.7% productive rearrangements and were called segregating when the between-donor standard deviation exceeded 5%. A statistical classification framework was built for diagnosing cytomegalovirus status from the catalog of TCR beta chain sequences. A later analysis assigned V and J genes by comparing TCR nucleotide sequences with IMGT/GENE-DB human TR gene sequences. In a later analysis, CDR3 sequences and most-parsimonious VDJ recombination scenarios were assigned using the TCRdist pipeline. In a later analysis, every TCR beta chain was defined by the combination of its CDR3 amino acid sequence and its V-gene family, and reads without a unique V-gene family were dropped. In a later analysis, 450 to 600 highly shared, low-generation-probability nucleotide sequences were removed to address suspected cross-contamination and a sequencing artifact. A later analysis calculated a clonal expansion index for each public chain from normalized within-repertoire ranks of inferred template counts. In a later analysis, generation probabilities were computed using a VDJ recombination model fitted to out-of-frame rearrangements, and the results were checked against IGoR. A later analysis scored TCR-TCR, TCR-HLA and TCR-CMV co-occurrence with hypergeometric tests, applying a repertoire-size bias correction to TCR pairs. To estimate false discovery rates, a later analysis permuted the HLA or CMV assignments 20 times. A later analysis grouped co-occurring TCRs with DBSCAN, adding TCRdist sequence similarity when clustering within HLA-allele-positive subsets. Repertoires with fewer than 30,000 or more than 120,000 public chains were left out of co-occurrence clustering, as were roughly five repertoires with anomalous nucleotide sharing. In its TCRdb copy, this immuneACCESS table keeps in-frame sequences only and misses some clones. Where compared with another copy, unresolved V genes explain less than half of these, and the others have no known cause. V and J calls and clone size come straight from that table; D and trimming were deduced from the DNA. The sample table contains under 150,000 clones; only one count was recorded for 60% to 80% of them. Together, the top ten hold about 3.9% of the sample.

This receptor was identified in a man aged 50 to 59 in good health and CMV-seropositive. Sequencing input: PBMCs. Recombination linked TRBV19 to TRBJ1-2, with 8 junctional bases fitting TRBD1. CDR3 loop: CASIGQGLVGYTF. The sequence in DNA is TGTGCCAGTATAGGACAGGGACTTGTTGGCTACACCTTC.